The 21 T cell receptor beta chains below all came from one sample that was sequenced in a study of vaccination effects on CD4 cells after COVID-19. A roughly 11-day culture period preceded the isolation of CD4+ T cells. As their vaccination, participants received two doses of either BNT162b2 or mRNA-1273. These receptors have no identified antigens. TCRdb's copy holds only in-frame clones and misses some; the assay was immunoSEQ multiplex PCR. The table lists just under 75,000 clones, around 70% of them singletons, with 2% to 3% in the top ten. Sequences were derived from CD4+ T cells from PBMCs cultured without peptide, sampled after COVID-19 vaccination. The receptors originated from a human donor who received a COVID-19 vaccine.

The rearrangement joins TRBV28 to TRBJ2-5; 8 bases map to TRBD2. The CDR3 covers 14 residues. The V gene end was trimmed by 6 bases and the J gene end by 1 base; junction bases not matched to a gene: 4. From germline, CDR1 is MDHEN and CDR2 SYDVKM. The CDR3 is CASRLAGTQETQYF. The CDR3 DNA is TGTGCCAGCAGGTTAGCGGGGACCCAAGAGACCCAGTACTTC.

This clone was seen only a few times. The chain is built from TRBV7-3 and TRBJ1-1; D may be TRBD1 (5 bases). Trimming left V 0 bases short and J 4 bases short, with 9 bases between. The CDR3 is 14 residues long. Germline CDR1 and CDR2: SGHTA and FQGTGA. DNA of the CDR3: TGTGCCAGCAGCTTAACGGTCCAGGGCACTGAAGCTTTCTTT. Its protein is CASSLTVQGTEAFF.

V usage is TRBV4-1 and J usage is TRBJ1-2; TRBD1 aligns across 9 bases. This CDR3 has 18 amino acids. Per germline, CDR1 MGHRA and CDR2 YSYEKL. The J segment lost 8 bases and the V segment lost 2 bases, leaving 18 bases of the junction unmatched. The CDR3 region is CASSQTGYGQGKSIGYTF. The CDR3, as DNA: TGCGCCAGCAGCCAAACCGGGTACGGACAGGGGAAGTCGATCGGCTACACCTTC.

This chain links TRBV11-1 with TRBJ1-6, with 7 nucleotides matching TRBD1. The CDR3 is made up of 15 amino acids. After removal of 2 bases from V and 10 bases from J, the junction contained 8 bases not matched to a gene. In germline, CDR1 is SGHAT, CDR2 FQDESV (reference sequence). DNA of the CDR3: TGTGCCAGCAGCTTACGAGGGGGCAGCGAATCACCCCTCCACTTT. It yields the protein CASSLRGGSESPLHF.

The table lists this clone with a few counts. This rearrangement joins TRBV6-6 to TRBJ1-3; D is undetermined. The CDR3 totals 15 residues. With 2 bases removed from V and 0 bases from J, the gap between germline ends came to 8 bases. From germline, CDR1 is MNHNY and CDR2 SVGAGI (reference sequence). The CDR3 sequence is CASSYSLPSGNTIYF. CDR3 DNA sequence: TGTGCCAGCAGTTACAGCCTACCCTCTGGAAACACCATATATTTT.

The chain recombines TRBV5-1 with TRBJ1-4; D is uncertain. V lost 2 bases and J lost 4, with 6 bases in between. CDR1 and CDR2 (germline): SGHRS, YFSETQ. This CDR3 has 13 amino acids. CDR3 region: CASSFGVNEKLFF. CDR3 DNA: TGCGCCAGCAGCTTCGGGGTTAATGAAAAACTGTTTTTT.

The sample holds one count of this clone. The gene calls are TRBV6-5 and TRBJ2-1; D perhaps matches TRBD2 (6 bases). V was pared by 5 bases and J by 12 bases, with 14 bases between. This CDR3 is 12 amino acids long. Per the germline V gene, CDR1 is MNHEY and CDR2 is SVGAGI. The CDR3 region has the DNA TGTGCCAGCAGTACATTCCAGGGAGGGCAGTTCTTC. This encodes CASSTFQGGQFF.

This chain links TRBV2 with TRBJ2-3, with D unclear. The CDR3 length is 14 residues. V was clipped by 2 bases and J by 2 bases, with 8 bases between them. CDR1 is SNHLY, CDR2 FYNNEI, per germline. CDR3 protein: CASSEYGNTDTQYF. DNA for the CDR3: TGTGCCAGCAGTGAATACGGCAACACAGATACGCAGTATTTT.

The chain uses TRBV7-2 and TRBJ1-5, with D unclear. Trimming shortened V by 1 base and J by 2 bases, and 9 bases separated the two germline ends. The CDR3 is 15 amino acids. CDR1 and CDR2 from the germline V gene are SGHTA and FQGNSA. This CDR3 is CASSLGIRGNQPQHF. DNA for the CDR3: TGTGCCAGCAGCTTAGGGATCCGGGGCAATCAGCCCCAGCATTTT.

The V call is TRBV5-1, the J call TRBJ1-2, with D possibly TRBD1 on 5 matching bases. Trimming removed 1 base from V and 5 bases from J, with 21 bases in between. Germline loops: CDR1 SGHRS, CDR2 YFSETQ. This CDR3 is built from 17 residues. This CDR3 reads CASSLYSQPLGPYGYTF. The CDR3 DNA sequence: TGCGCCAGCAGCTTGTATAGTCAACCGCTGGGGCCGTATGGCTACACCTTC. Full variable domain (missing parts from reference TRBV5-1 and TRBJ1-2): KAGVTQTPRYLIKTRGQQVTLSCSPISGHRSVSWYQQTPGQGLQFLFEYFSETQRNKGNFPGRFSGRQFSNSRSEMNVSTLELGDSALYLCASSLYSQPLGPYGYTFGSGTRLTVV.

The chain combines TRBV27 with TRBJ1-5; unclear D gene. Trimming removed 2 bases from V and 9 bases from J, with 23 bases in between. Germline values: CDR1 MNHEY, CDR2 SMNVEV (reference sequence). The CDR3 consists of 17 residues. CDR3 protein: CASSLDTGIPPIMPQHF. The CDR3 nucleotides read TGTGCCAGCAGTTTAGACACGGGTATCCCTCCAATTATGCCCCAGCATTTT.

This clone was observed a single time. This chain connects TRBV14 to TRBJ2-1; 10 positions agree with TRBD1. The CDR3 covers 16 residues. Germline V gene sequence: CDR1 SGHDN, CDR2 FVKESK. J lost 2 bases, V lost 4 bases, and 5 bases had no gene match. The CDR3 DNA reads TGTGCCAGCAGCCCGTTCGGGACAGGGGCCTACAATGAGCAGTTCTTC. Its translation is CASSPFGTGAYNEQFF.

This rearrangement joins TRBV19 to TRBJ1-5; a possible D gene is TRBD1 (6 bases). Germline CDR1 and CDR2: LNHDA and SQIVND (reference sequence). The CDR3 covers 12 residues. The V end lost 3 bases, the J end lost 11 bases, and 11 bases lay between the germline ends. CDR3 sequence: CASSIAGAAQHF. The CDR3 DNA follows: TGTGCCAGTAGTATTGCGGGGGCGGCCCAGCATTTT.

This sequence joins TRBV29-1 and TRBJ1-5, with TRBD1 identical over 7 bases. The J segment lost 4 bases and the V segment lost 4 bases, leaving 7 bases of the junction unmatched. Germline V gives CDR1 SQVTM, CDR2 ANQGSEA. The CDR3 totals 14 residues. CDR3 in DNA: TGCAGCGTTGCCCAGGGGGAGGGAAATCAGCCCCAGCATTTT. Translated, it gives CSVAQGEGNQPQHF.

The chain couples TRBV6-1 to TRBJ1-6; D not resolved. This CDR3 is built from 13 residues. Trimming shortened V by 2 bases and J by 10 bases, and 9 bases separated the two germline ends. CDR1 MNHNS and CDR2 SASEGT come from the germline V gene. Here the CDR3 reads CASSERWSSPLHF. Here the CDR3 DNA reads TGTGCCAGCAGTGAACGGTGGAGCTCACCCCTCCACTTT.

This chain uses TRBV4-1 with TRBJ2-2; 7 nucleotides line up with TRBD2. From germline, CDR1 is MGHRA and CDR2 YSYEKL. This CDR3 region has 15 residues. With 4 bases clipped from V and 4 bases from J, the junction kept 6 bases outside the gene matches. CDR3 coding DNA: TGCGCCAGCAGCCTACGGGGGGTCGGCACCGGGGAGCTGTTTTTT. It specifies CASSLRGVGTGELFF.

This rearrangement joins TRBV2 to TRBJ2-5; 7 bases match TRBD1. The length of the CDR3 is 14 residues. V was clipped by 3 bases and J by 3 bases; unmatched bases: 4. Germline V gives CDR1 SNHLY, CDR2 FYNNEI. Here the CDR3 DNA reads TGTGCCAGCAGTGAGACAGGGCGGGAAGAGACCCAGTACTTC. As protein: CASSETGREETQYF. Supplemented by reference TRBV2 and TRBJ2-5, the full variable domain reads EPEVTQTPSHQVTQMGQEVILRCVPISNHLYFYWYRQILGQKVEFLVSFYNNEISEKSEIFDDQFSVERPDGSNFTLKIRSTKLEDSAMYFCASSETGREETQYFGPGTRLLVL.

The chain couples TRBV6-5 to TRBJ1-1, with 8 bases that match TRBD1. The ends lost 8 bases at V and 5 bases at J; junction bases unmatched: 7. CDR3 size: 13 residues. The germline V gene encodes CDR1 MNHEY and CDR2 SVGAGI. CDR3 bases: TGTGCCAGCGGGGGACAGGTAGAGACTGAAGCTTTCTTT. Translating gives CASGGQVETEAFF.

The genes are TRBV6-5 and TRBJ1-1; no definite D call. From germline, CDR1 is MNHEY and CDR2 SVGAGI. CDR3 length: 13 residues. V was cut by 7 bases and J by 5 bases, with 14 bases left in between. CDR3 sequence: CASKVPPGTEAFF. CDR3 coding DNA: TGTGCCAGCAAAGTCCCCCCGGGGACTGAAGCTTTCTTT.

This clone occurred a few times. The rearrangement joins TRBV14 to TRBJ1-1; perhaps TRBD1 as D (5 bases). This CDR3 comprises 13 residues. Trimming removed 5 bases at V and 5 bases at J, with 12 bases between. Germline CDR1 and CDR2: SGHDN and FVKESK. The CDR3 loop reads CASSSQVYTEAFF. DNA for the CDR3: TGTGCCAGCAGCTCACAGGTTTATACTGAAGCTTTCTTT. Looking up the rest from reference TRBV14 and TRBJ1-1 gives the full variable domain: EAGVTQFPSHSVIEKGQTVTLRCDPISGHDNLYWYRRVMGKEIKFLLHFVKESKQDESGMPNNRFLAERTGGTYSTLKVQPAELEDSGVYFCASSSQVYTEAFFGQGTRLTVV.

This rearrangement joins TRBV10-1 to TRBJ2-3; 9 bases are a match to TRBD1. Germline CDR1 and CDR2: WNHNN and SYGVQD (reference sequence). Losses at the gene ends were 6 bases for V and 4 bases for J; bases not matched to a gene: 11. This CDR3 contains 16 residues. CDR3 DNA: TGCGCCAGCAGAAAACCGGGACAGGGATCCTCAGATACGCAGTATTTT. It translates to CASRKPGQGSSDTQYF.